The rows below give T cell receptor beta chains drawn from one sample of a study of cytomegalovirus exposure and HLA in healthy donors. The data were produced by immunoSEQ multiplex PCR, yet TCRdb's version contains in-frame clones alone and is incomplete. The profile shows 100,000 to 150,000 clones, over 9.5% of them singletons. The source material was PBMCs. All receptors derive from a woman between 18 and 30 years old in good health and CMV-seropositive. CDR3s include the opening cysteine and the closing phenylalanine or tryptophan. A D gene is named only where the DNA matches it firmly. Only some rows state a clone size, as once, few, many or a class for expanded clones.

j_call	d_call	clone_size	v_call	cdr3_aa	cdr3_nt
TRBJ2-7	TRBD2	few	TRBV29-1	CSVTLTSGSGGEQYF	TGCAGCGTTACCCTAACTAGCGGGAGTGGTGGCGAGCAGTACTTC
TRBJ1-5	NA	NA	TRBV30	CAWSPNRYLARHF	TGTGCCTGGAGTCCCAACCGATATTTAGCGAGGCATTTT
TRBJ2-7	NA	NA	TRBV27	CASSLWAGNYEQYF	TGTGCCAGCAGTTTATGGGCAGGAAACTACGAGCAGTACTTC
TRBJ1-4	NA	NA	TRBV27	CASRATNEKLFF	TGTGCCAGCAGGGCCACTAATGAAAAACTGTTTTTT
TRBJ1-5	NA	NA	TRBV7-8	CASRKGIEQPQHF	TGTGCCAGCAGGAAGGGGATAGAACAGCCCCAGCATTTT
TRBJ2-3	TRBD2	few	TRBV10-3	CAISDSPVSSGYTDTQYF	TGTGCCATCAGTGATTCCCCCGTGTCTAGCGGCTACACAGATACGCAGTATTTT
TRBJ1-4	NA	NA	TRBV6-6	CASSLDIREKLFF	TGTGCCAGCAGTCTGGACATAAGGGAAAAACTGTTTTTT
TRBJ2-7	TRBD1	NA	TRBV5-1	CASSPPGTGTYEQYF	TGCGCCAGCAGCCCGCCCGGGACAGGGACCTACGAGCAGTACTTC
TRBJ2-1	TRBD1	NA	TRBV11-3	CASSLPRQGNTYNEQFF	TGTGCCAGCAGCTTACCCCGACAGGGGAATACTTACAATGAGCAGTTCTTC
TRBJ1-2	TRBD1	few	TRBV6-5	CASSLDRGSGYTF	TGTGCCAGCAGTCTTGACAGGGGCAGCGGCTACACCTTC
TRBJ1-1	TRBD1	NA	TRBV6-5	CASRRGTVEAFF	TGTGCCAGCAGGCGAGGGACAGTCGAAGCTTTCTTT
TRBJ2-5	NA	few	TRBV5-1	CASSPPGGRETQYF	TGCGCCAGCAGCCCCCCGGGGGGCCGGGAGACCCAGTACTTC
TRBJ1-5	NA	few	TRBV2	CASQVDSNQPQHF	TGTGCCAGCCAAGTCGACAGTAATCAGCCCCAGCATTTT
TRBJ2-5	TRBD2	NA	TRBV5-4	CASTLRLAGSETQYF	TGTGCCAGCACCCTCCGACTAGCGGGATCAGAGACCCAGTACTTC
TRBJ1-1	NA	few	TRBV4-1	CASKTFGGGTDTEAFF	TGCGCCAGCAAAACATTTGGGGGAGGGACCGACACTGAAGCTTTCTTT
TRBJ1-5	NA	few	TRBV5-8	CASSFTDIANQPQHF	TGTGCCAGCAGCTTTACAGATATAGCGAATCAGCCCCAGCATTTT
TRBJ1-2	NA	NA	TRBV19	CASRLPGYGYTF	TGTGCCAGTAGACTCCCTGGCTATGGCTACACCTTC
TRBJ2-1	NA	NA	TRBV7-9	CASSLARMGHNEQFF	TGTGCCAGCAGCCTAGCGCGGATGGGGCACAATGAGCAGTTCTTC
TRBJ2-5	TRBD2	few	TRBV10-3	CAISGRTSGGETQYF	TGTGCCATCAGTGGCAGGACTAGCGGCGGGGAGACCCAGTACTTC
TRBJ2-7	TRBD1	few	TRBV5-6	CASSLRGQGFEQYF	TGTGCCAGCAGCTTAAGGGGACAGGGCTTCGAGCAGTACTTC
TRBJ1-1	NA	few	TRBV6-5	CASSYDMATEAFF	TGTGCCAGCAGTTACGACATGGCCACTGAAGCTTTCTTT
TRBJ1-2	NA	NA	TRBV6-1	CASSEIVGRGSYGYTF	TGTGCCAGCAGTGAAATCGTGGGGCGGGGGAGCTATGGCTACACCTTC
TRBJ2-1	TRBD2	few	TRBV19	CASRGTSGEVGNEQFF	TGTGCCAGTAGGGGAACTAGCGGGGAGGTAGGAAATGAGCAGTTCTTC
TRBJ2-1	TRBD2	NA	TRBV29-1	CSVGVASGSVGNEQFF	TGCAGCGTTGGAGTGGCTAGCGGGAGCGTGGGGAATGAGCAGTTCTTC
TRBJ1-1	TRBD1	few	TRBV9	CASSPRTGNTEAFF	TGTGCCAGCAGCCCCCGGACAGGGAACACTGAAGCTTTCTTT
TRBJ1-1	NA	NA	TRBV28	CASSEEGQGWTEAFF	TGTGCCAGCAGTGAGGAGGGCCAGGGATGGACTGAAGCTTTCTTT
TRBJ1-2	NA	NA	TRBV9	CASSPQGHWDYGYTF	TGTGCCAGCAGCCCCCAGGGACATTGGGACTATGGCTACACCTTC
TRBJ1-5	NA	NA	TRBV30	CAWSGEGNQPQHF	TGTGCCTGGAGTGGGGAGGGGAATCAGCCCCAGCATTTT
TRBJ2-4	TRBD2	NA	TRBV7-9	CASSSLAGGLAKNIQYF	TGTGCCAGCAGCTCTTTAGCGGGAGGCCTAGCCAAAAACATTCAGTACTTC
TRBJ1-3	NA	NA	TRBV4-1	CASSSDRSSGNTIYF	TGCGCCAGCAGCTCAGACAGGAGCTCTGGAAACACCATATATTTT
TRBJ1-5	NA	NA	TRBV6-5	CASSSQSNQPQHF	TGTGCCAGCAGTTCCCAAAGCAATCAGCCCCAGCATTTT
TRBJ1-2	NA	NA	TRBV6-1	CASNPYRINYGYTF	TGTGCCAGCAACCCCTACAGGATAAACTATGGCTACACCTTC
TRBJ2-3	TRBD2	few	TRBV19	CASSIQTSGTTDTQYF	TGTGCCAGTAGTATCCAGACTAGCGGGACCACAGATACGCAGTATTTT
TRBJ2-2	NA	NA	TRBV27	CASSSQGNGRAGELFF	TGTGCCAGCAGTTCCCAGGGAAACGGACGGGCCGGGGAGCTGTTTTTT
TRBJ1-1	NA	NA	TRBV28	CASSPDGGTEAFF	TGTGCCAGCAGTCCCGACGGGGGGACTGAAGCTTTCTTT
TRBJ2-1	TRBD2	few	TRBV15	CATSRGIGDYPNEQFF	TGTGCCACCAGCAGAGGCATAGGGGACTACCCAAATGAGCAGTTCTTC
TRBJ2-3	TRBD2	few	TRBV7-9	CASSLGTGTRVHTDTQYF	TGTGCCAGCAGCTTAGGAACCGGGACTAGAGTTCACACAGATACGCAGTATTTT
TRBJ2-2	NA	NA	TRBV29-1	CSVEDTGTRATGELFF	TGCAGCGTTGAAGATACCGGGACACGTGCCACCGGGGAGCTGTTTTTT
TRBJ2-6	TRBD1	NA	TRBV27	CASSLRFPGQGTVGANVLTF	TGTGCCAGCAGTTTAAGGTTCCCGGGACAGGGTACTGTCGGGGCCAACGTCCTGACTTTC
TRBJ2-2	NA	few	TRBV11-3	CASSPRTGELFF	TGTGCCAGCAGCCCCCGGACCGGGGAGCTGTTTTTT
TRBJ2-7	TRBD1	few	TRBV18	CASSPPQRQGDEQYF	TGTGCCAGCTCACCTCCTCAGCGACAGGGGGACGAGCAGTACTTC
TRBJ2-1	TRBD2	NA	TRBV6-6	CVAGVYNEQFF	TGTGTTGCGGGAGTGTACAATGAGCAGTTCTTC
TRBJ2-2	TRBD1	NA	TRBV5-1	CASSVGQGFAGELFF	TGCGCCAGCAGCGTCGGACAGGGGTTTGCCGGGGAGCTGTTTTTT